One and the same sample provided the 27 T cell receptor beta chains below, sequenced in a study of T-cell reconstitution after alpha-beta-depleted transplantation in children. The authors prepared the TCRbeta library with unique molecular identifiers. A single record per CDR3 protein comes from TCRdb applying MiXCR to the PCR reads. The sample lists 200,000 to 250,000 distinct CDR3 sequences; 8% to 10% were seen once. The sample here was PBMCs from the stem cell graft donor, taken from the stem cell graft. The receptors originated from a human donor who donated a stem cell graft to a child with acute lymphoblastic leukemia.

In this sample, this clonotype turned up a few times. The chain couples TRBV2 to TRBJ2-6; no clear D gene. The CDR3 consists of 14 residues. The germline V gene encodes CDR1 SNHLY and CDR2 FYNNEI. V lost 8 bases and J lost 0, with 8 bases in between. The CDR3 region is CASHESSGANVLTF. The CDR3 DNA is TGTGCCAGCCATGAGTCCTCTGGGGCCAACGTCCTGACTTTC. Based on the CDR3 plus reference TRBV2 and TRBJ2-6, the full variable domain is EPEVTQTPSHQVTQMGQEVILRCVPISNHLYFYWYRQILGQKVEFLVSFYNNEISEKSEIFDDQFSVERPDGSNFTLKIRSTKLEDSAMYFCASHESSGANVLTFGAGSRLTVL.

This clonotype was observed many times. V usage is TRBV3-1 and J usage is TRBJ1-6, with 7 bases matching TRBD1. After removal of 1 base from V and 9 bases from J, the junction contained 3 bases not matched to a gene. CDR1 is LGHDT, CDR2 YNNKEL, per germline (reference sequence). There are 14 residues in the CDR3. The CDR3 nucleotides are TGTGCCAGCAGCCAAGGACAGGGAAGTTCACCCCTCCACTTT. It encodes CASSQGQGSSPLHF.

Regarding this clonotype: This could be a read error, since a much larger clone is one nucleotide away. This chain joins TRBV9 and TRBJ1-1; D ambiguous. Per germline, CDR1 SGDLS and CDR2 YYNGEE. CDR3 length: 13 residues. The V and J ends lost 0 bases and 11 bases respectively, with 14 bases between them. CDR3 sequence (DNA): TGTGCCAGCAGCGTAGAGGATGGGAATGACGCTTTCTTT. Its translation: CASSVEDGNDAFF.

This clonotype qualifies as medium-sized (0.01 to 0.1%). The V gene is TRBV7-2, the J gene TRBJ1-1; D is unresolved. Germline CDR1 reads SGHTA; CDR2 reads FQGNSA. CDR3 size: 14 residues. V was shortened by 3 bases and J by 5 bases, with 13 bases between the two germline ends. As DNA, the CDR3 is TGTGCCAGCAGCTTTGTGGTGTTTGAAACTGAAGCTTTCTTT. Its translation is CASSFVVFETEAFF.

At least ten counts were recorded for this clonotype. The genes are TRBV5-4 and TRBJ1-1; D may be TRBD1 (5 bases). V shed 4 bases and J shed 0 bases, with 10 bases lying between them. The length of the CDR3 is 14 residues. Germline values: CDR1 SGHNT, CDR2 YYREEE (reference sequence). This CDR3 is CASSTRQLNTEAFF. The CDR3 nucleotides are TGTGCCAGCAGCACCCGACAGTTGAACACTGAAGCTTTCTTT.

This clonotype has more than one count but fewer than ten. The chain carries TRBV27 and TRBJ2-3, with D uncertain. In germline, CDR1 is MNHEY, CDR2 SMNVEV (reference sequence). The CDR3 is 14 amino acids. The V end lost 1 base, the J end lost 4 bases, and 9 bases lay between the germline ends. The CDR3 sequence is CASSLFRFADTQYF. In DNA form, the CDR3 reads TGTGCCAGCAGTTTATTCAGGTTCGCAGATACGCAGTATTTT.

This clonotype was seen more than once but under ten times. The V and J genes are TRBV2 and TRBJ1-2, with 12 positions matching TRBD1. This CDR3 has 15 residues. The junction had 6 bases not matched to a gene; V was cut back by 3 bases and J by 7 bases. Germline CDR1 is SNHLY and CDR2 is FYNNEI. CDR3 DNA: TGTGCCAGCAGTGACCTAGGGACAGGGGGCCTTGGCTACACCTTC. Amino acid sequence: CASSDLGTGGLGYTF. Looking up the rest from reference TRBV2 and TRBJ1-2 gives the full variable domain: EPEVTQTPSHQVTQMGQEVILRCVPISNHLYFYWYRQILGQKVEFLVSFYNNEISEKSEIFDDQFSVERPDGSNFTLKIRSTKLEDSAMYFCASSDLGTGGLGYTFGSGTRLTVV.

This clonotype has at least ten counts. The V gene is TRBV7-9, the J gene TRBJ1-1; 9 bases are shared with TRBD1. With V trimmed by 5 bases and J by 10 bases, 17 bases remained unmatched. Germline V gene sequence: CDR1 SEHNR, CDR2 FQNEAQ (reference sequence). This CDR3 region has 16 residues. The CDR3 DNA reads as TGTGCCAGCAGCCCAGCTCTCCGGGACAGGGCTCAAAGAGCTTTCTTT. Its protein is CASSPALRDRAQRAFF.

This clonotype was seen many times. The CDR3 nucleotides read TGTGCCATCAGTGAAGGGACAGAGCCCACAGATACGCAGTATTTT. Protein product: CAISEGTEPTDTQYF. The chain is built from TRBV10-3 and TRBJ2-3, with 7 bases identical to TRBD1. The CDR3 extends over 15 amino acids. After removal of 3 bases from V and 2 bases from J, the junction contained 5 bases not matched to a gene. CDR1 and CDR2 from the germline V gene are ENHRY and SYGVKD.

This clonotype has at least ten counts. This chain links TRBV24-1 with TRBJ1-1; D is ambiguous. V shed 7 bases and J shed 4 bases, with 6 bases lying between them. Germline V gene sequence: CDR1 KGHDR, CDR2 SFDVKD. This CDR3 has 11 amino acids. CDR3 in DNA: TGTGCCACCAGGGCAGGCACTGAAGCTTTCTTT. Protein: CATRAGTEAFF.

V usage is TRBV5-6 and J usage is TRBJ1-5; D may be TRBD1 (5 bases). Germline CDR1 reads SGHDT; CDR2 reads YYEEEE. This CDR3 comprises 16 residues. V lost 0 bases to trimming and J lost 2 bases, with 12 bases between them. CDR3 nucleotide sequence: TGTGCCAGCAGCTTGGGATTGCAGACAGGCAATCAGCCCCAGCATTTT. Amino acids: CASSLGLQTGNQPQHF.

This clonotype has at least ten counts. The chain recombines TRBV10-3 with TRBJ2-3; D is unresolved. Trimming cost V 6 bases and J 6 bases, with 16 bases left between them. CDR1 is ENHRY and CDR2 is SYGVKD in the germline V gene. The CDR3 sequence is 14 residues long. CDR3 bases: TGTGCCATCAGCGCGGACCGGCCACCGGATACGCAGTATTTT. It codes for CAISADRPPDTQYF.

A few counts support this clonotype. The chain carries TRBV24-1 and TRBJ2-1, with 9 bases that match TRBD1. V was clipped by 6 bases and J by 8 bases; unmatched bases: 7. CDR1 and CDR2 (germline): KGHDR, SFDVKD. CDR3 length: 14 amino acids. The CDR3 nucleotides are TGTGCCACCAGTCCCCGGGACAGGGTCGATGAGCAGTTCTTC. Amino acid sequence: CATSPRDRVDEQFF.

The chain is built from TRBV3-1 and TRBJ2-5, with 9 bases aligning to TRBD2. CDR1 and CDR2 from the germline V gene are LGHDT and YNNKEL (reference sequence). Losses at the gene ends were 0 bases for V and 5 bases for J; bases not matched to a gene: 7. The CDR3 sequence is 16 residues long. The CDR3 spells CASSQDLLAGAETQYF. The CDR3 DNA sequence: TGTGCCAGCAGCCAAGATTTACTAGCGGGTGCTGAGACCCAGTACTTC.

There are a few counts of this clonotype. The chain employs TRBV9 and TRBJ1-1; no firm D call. Germline V lookup: CDR1 SGDLS, CDR2 YYNGEE. V gave up 0 bases and J gave up 4 bases, with 13 bases separating them. The CDR3 consists of 15 residues. This chain's CDR3 is CASSVAFLGATEAFF. The CDR3 DNA sequence: TGTGCCAGCAGCGTAGCCTTCCTAGGAGCCACTGAAGCTTTCTTT.

This clonotype has only a few counts. The rearrangement joins TRBV27 to TRBJ1-2; 8 bases fit TRBD1. CDR3 length equals 15 residues. Germline CDR1 is MNHEY and CDR2 is SMNVEV (reference sequence). The junction had 5 bases not matched to a gene; V was cut back by 3 bases and J by 2 bases. CDR3 nucleotides: TGTGCCAGCAGTTTTCAGGCAGGGGGCAACTATGGCTACACCTTC. Translation gives CASSFQAGGNYGYTF.

This clonotype was detected only a few times. The J gene is TRBJ2-6, the V gene TRBV20-1, with D hard to call. Per the germline V gene, CDR1 is DFQATT and CDR2 is SNEGSKA (reference sequence). Trimming shortened V by 4 bases and J by 10 bases, and 8 bases separated the two germline ends. The CDR3 length is 11 residues. For the CDR3, the DNA is TGCAGTGCTAAAGTTAGAAACGTCCTGACTTTC. Translated, it gives CSAKVRNVLTF.

This clonotype has at least ten counts. This chain connects TRBV12-3 or TRBV12-4 to TRBJ2-5; TRBD1 or TRBD2 may be the D gene (6 bases each). This CDR3 region has 16 residues. V was trimmed by 3 bases and J by 5 bases, leaving 19 bases between them. As DNA, the CDR3 is TGTGCCAGCAGTTTCCACGACAGGCTTCGGGGGGAGACCCAGTACTTC. It specifies CASSFHDRLRGETQYF.

Written as DNA, the CDR3 is TGTGCCAGCAGCTCGACTAGCGGGGTTGGCAATGAGCAGTTCTTC. The encoded protein is CASSSTSGVGNEQFF. The rearrangement links TRBV7-9 to TRBJ2-1; 11 bases are shared with TRBD2. The junction had 5 bases not matched to a gene; V was cut back by 4 bases and J by 6 bases. Per the germline V gene, CDR1 is SEHNR and CDR2 is FQNEAQ (reference sequence). The CDR3 extends over 15 amino acids.

This clonotype was found many times. The rearrangement joins TRBV3-1 to TRBJ2-1; D is perhaps TRBD2 (6 bases). The CDR3 runs to 15 residues. V lost 3 bases, J lost 6 bases, and 15 bases lay in between. Germline CDR1 and CDR2: LGHDT and YNNKEL (reference sequence). DNA of the CDR3: TGTGCCAGCAGCCAGGAACTGACTAGTACCAATGAGCAGTTCTTC. Amino acids: CASSQELTSTNEQFF.

This clonotype was seen repeatedly, ten times or more. The V and J genes are TRBV5-1 and TRBJ2-1; 13 nucleotides align to TRBD2. The ends lost 0 bases at V and 15 bases at J; junction bases unmatched: 6. The CDR3 runs to 14 residues. Germline CDR1 is SGHRS and CDR2 is YFSETQ. The CDR3 region has the DNA TGCGCCAGCAGCTTGGGGACTAGCGGGGGCGCATGGTTCTTC. Its protein product is CASSLGTSGGAWFF.

Ten or more counts support this clonotype. J is TRBJ2-1 and V is TRBV20-1; D tentatively fits TRBD1 or TRBD2 (5 bases each). The length of the CDR3 is 11 residues. Germline CDR1 is DFQATT and CDR2 is SNEGSKA (reference sequence). With 0 bases removed from V and 8 bases from J, the gap between germline ends came to 5 bases. The CDR3 protein is CSAREGDEQFF. The DNA for the CDR3 is TGCAGTGCTAGAGAGGGGGATGAGCAGTTCTTC.

This clonotype was counted ten times or more. V and J are TRBV10-3 and TRBJ1-1, with a possible D match to TRBD1 (5 bases). Germline lookup yields CDR1 ENHRY and CDR2 SYGVKD. The V end lost 6 bases, the J end lost 5 bases, and 16 bases lay between the germline ends. The CDR3 has 14 amino acids. CDR3 DNA sequence: TGTGCCATCAGCCCAGATGGGACGAGGACTGAAGCTTTCTTT. Residues: CAISPDGTRTEAFF.

This clonotype has at least ten counts. The rearrangement links TRBV6-5 to TRBJ2-3; 7 nucleotides agree with TRBD2. The junction had 5 bases not matched to a gene; V was cut back by 5 bases and J by 9 bases. Germline V gene sequence: CDR1 MNHEY, CDR2 SVGAGI. The CDR3 has 12 residues. The CDR3 sequence: CASSLNGGTQYF. CDR3 bases: TGTGCCAGCAGTCTGAACGGGGGGACGCAGTATTTT.

Turning to this clonotype: At one end the junction does not follow the germline gene, possibly because of a read error. The genes are TRBV16 and TRBJ1-1; 7 bases map to TRBD1. Per the germline V gene, CDR1 is KGHSY and CDR2 is FQNENV. The CDR3 is made up of 13 amino acids. The CDR3 reads CASSMQGDTEVFF. CDR3 nucleotides: TGTGCCAGCTCTATGCAGGGGGACACTGAAGTTTTCTTT.

J is TRBJ2-7 and V is TRBV15, with D possibly TRBD1 on 6 matching bases. Germline V gives CDR1 LNHNV, CDR2 YYDKDF (reference sequence). CDR3 length: 15 amino acids. V was trimmed by 1 base and J by 6 bases, leaving 16 bases between them. This chain's CDR3 is CATSRGAGTSTEQYF. Here the CDR3 DNA reads TGTGCCACCAGCAGAGGGGCAGGGACAAGCACCGAGCAGTACTTC.

This clonotype was observed at least ten times. The rearrangement joins TRBV5-1 to TRBJ2-5; possible D gene TRBD1, 6 bases. The CDR3 loop spans 13 amino acids. The germline V gene has CDR1 SGHRS and CDR2 YFSETQ. The V and J ends lost 0 bases and 3 bases respectively, with 6 bases between them. The CDR3 protein is CASSLEGEETQYF. The CDR3 bases are TGCGCCAGCAGCTTGGAGGGGGAAGAGACCCAGTACTTC. The full variable domain, with the rest looked up from reference TRBV5-1 and TRBJ2-5, is KAGVTQTPRYLIKTRGQQVTLSCSPISGHRSVSWYQQTPGQGLQFLFEYFSETQRNKGNFPGRFSGRQFSNSRSEMNVSTLELGDSALYLCASSLEGEETQYFGPGTRLLVL.